One and the same sample provided the 3 T cell receptor beta chains below, sequenced in a study of human T cells and chemical hapten exposure. Time point indicated: patch test 2, 6 weeks after DPC sensitization. Treatment defined: therapeutic diphenylcyclopropenone sensitization with weekly scalp DPC. TCRdb re-called the RACE reads with MiXCR, one entry per CDR3 protein. The top ten hold 4.5% to 6% of the sample, which has a few hundred thousand distinct CDR3 sequences, 6% to 7% seen once. Sequencing was performed on whole blood, taken in connection with sensitization to the hapten diphenylcyclopropenone (DPC). These receptor sequences come from a woman aged 18-30 years with alopecia areata. Some clones in this sample may be carry-over from other donors' samples.

V and J are TRBV5-5 and TRBJ1-5; 8 positions match TRBD1. The CDR3 extends over 14 amino acids. Trimming cost V 3 bases and J 11 bases; bases outside gene matches: 10. In germline, CDR1 is SGHKS, CDR2 YYEKEE (reference sequence). CDR3 DNA: TGTGCCAGCAGCTCTGGACAGGGAGGACCGTCCCAGCATTTT. Protein: CASSSGQGGPSQHF.

This clonotype was seen a handful of times. This chain uses TRBV20-1 with TRBJ1-2; D gene unclear. CDR3 length equals 16 residues. Per the germline V gene, CDR1 is DFQATT and CDR2 is SNEGSKA (reference sequence). The ends were cut back, 6 bases at V and 4 bases at J, with 24 bases in the middle. CDR3 in amino acids: CSAESYSILVSYGYTF. The CDR3 coding sequence is TGCAGTGCCGAGAGTTACAGCATCCTCGTATCCTATGGCTACACCTTC.

In this sample, this clonotype turned up many times. The DNA of the CDR3 is TGTGCCAGCAGCGCCGGATCCGCGACATTGGGGACCCAGTACTTC. Translating it yields CASSAGSATLGTQYF. The chain recombines TRBV2 with TRBJ2-5; D is uncertain. The ends were cut back, 6 bases at V and 7 bases at J, with 21 bases in the middle. Germline lookup yields CDR1 SNHLY and CDR2 FYNNEI. CDR3 length equals 15 residues. The entire variable domain, with the rest obtained from reference TRBV2 and TRBJ2-5, is as follows: EPEVTQTPSHQVTQMGQEVILRCVPISNHLYFYWYRQILGQKVEFLVSFYNNEISEKSEIFDDQFSVERPDGSNFTLKIRSTKLEDSAMYFCASSAGSATLGTQYFGPGTRLLVL.